This TCR beta chain originates from a study of blood T cells in healthy people across ages (dated by TCRdb to the mid-2010s). For the wider study: Template switching captured roughly one uniquely barcoded TCR beta cDNA molecule per two T cells in model experiments. Age-related changes in TCR beta repertoire diversity were measured in the study by deep sequencing normalized with unique cDNA molecular identifiers. The donors were split into four age groups: young (average about 16 years), middle-aged (around 37), aged (around 67) and long-lived (about 82). Donors of different ages were randomly distributed across sequencing lanes to avoid experimental bias. The study analyzed two additional independent replicas of 1 million unique cDNA reads from the same blood draw for two donors, one aged 18 to 29 and one aged 80 or older.

Study-wide findings and limitations: Estimates of total diversity from one million sequenced T cells were regarded as lower bounds and underestimates. Compared with the aged group, more naive CD4+ T cells, fewer expanded clones and increased TCR diversity were shown by the long-lived group, suggesting age selection. A strong correlation was found between observed TCR beta diversity and the percentage of naive T cells measured by flow cytometry. Since profiling was done on bulk unsorted PBMCs, naive and antigen-experienced compartments could not be conclusively compared. Donor CMV infection status was unknown, potentially confounding age-related changes in expanded clonotypes. Observed TCR beta diversity per million T cells fell roughly linearly with age, and a significant reduction was already apparent by age around 40.

The approximately 39 donors, aged about 6 to 100 years, were systemically healthy Caucasian individuals from Russia. About 10 milliliters of peripheral blood were collected from each donor into EDTA-treated Vacutainer tubes. Ficoll-Paque density-gradient centrifugation was used to isolate PBMCs, with at least 7 million per sample. Total RNA was extracted from PBMCs with Trizol reagent, with at least 5.5 micrograms obtained per sample. The percentages of naive CD45RAhigh/CD27high T cells were determined by flow cytometry on a PBMC aliquot from every donor. Libraries were built with 5' RACE. Data came from an Illumina HiSeq 2500. A second PCR of roughly 6 to 11 cycles was run with a J-beta primer mix and a sample-barcoded 5' primer. A unique molecular identifier was introduced onto each TCR beta cDNA molecule by a template-switch 5' adaptor carrying 12 random nucleotides. At least 2.5 million CDR3-containing paired-end reads were obtained from each sample. All of the RNA was converted into first-strand cDNA using the Mint cDNA synthesis kit, with a TRBC-specific oligonucleotide serving as the primer. After uracil-DNA glycosylase treatment, a first 18-cycle PCR used universal primers M1SS and BC2_uni_R on all cDNA. Concerning the study's data processing: Each sample was normalized by randomly selecting 1 million high-quality reads, each carrying a distinct molecular identifier. Instead of being binned into consensus sequences, reads with shared molecular identifiers were discarded. CDR3 identification, clonotype clustering and error correction used MiTCR with a Q25 quality threshold and the strictest error-elimination algorithm. A nonparametric unseen species model with Euler transformation was used to estimate a lower bound on total TCR beta diversity. TCRdb itself trimmed the public reads at Q25 with fastp, ran MiXCR and retained productive beta chains. Identical CDR3 proteins give one entry, which carries the most common genes and DNA. Clone size and V and J calls follow TCRdb, not the original study. A total of over 950,000 distinct CDR3 sequences appear in this sample, roughly 51% of them only once. The ten top clones hold about 21% of the sample.

Note on this clonotype: Its antigen has not been determined. No clone much larger than this one lies a single base away; base qualities are absent.

This clonotype was sampled from an older woman in good health. Specimen: blood.

This receptor carries the CDR3 CASSTGGEFYGYTF. The nucleotide sequence reads as follows: TGTGCCAGCAGTACAGGGGGCGAGTTCTATGGCTACACCTTC. The V and J segments used are TRBV5-6 and TRBJ1-2, with 9 central nucleotides matching TRBD1. The CDR3 has 14 amino acids, counting the end cysteine and phenylalanine. Solely the CDR3 DNA is kept, with 42 bases framed from the first base. Based on the germline V gene, the CDR1 and CDR2 sequences are SGHDT and YYEEEE. The germline V and J ends show losses of 5 bases and 4 bases respectively, and no gene match explains 6 bases of the junction.